Listed below are T cell receptor beta chains from one sample, sequenced in a study of shared clonotypes between healthy human individuals. Sequenced by immunoSEQ multiplex PCR; TCRdb stores in-frame clones only, minus some. This sample yields approximately 740,000 clones, of which 80% to 95% are seen a single time; about 24% belongs to the top ten. The specimen sequenced was naive CD8+ T cells sorted from blood. The receptors here all came from a man aged 30 to 39 in good health. Both conserved end residues are part of each CDR3.

v_gene	j_gene	CDR3aa
TRBV28	TRBJ2-1	CASSLLAGGNNEQFF
TRBV5-1	TRBJ2-1	CASSLGNEQFF
TRBV20-1	TRBJ2-5	CSAGVETQYF
TRBV28	TRBJ2-7	CASSFGRVYEQYF
TRBV7-8	TRBJ1-1	CASSSWRENTEAFF
TRBV28	TRBJ2-5	CASGIETQYF
TRBV10-3	TRBJ2-3	CAISESGTSGTTDTQYF
TRBV5-5	TRBJ2-5	CASSLDPGGRETQYF
TRBV2	TRBJ2-7	CASSDPGNYEQYF
TRBV6-6	TRBJ2-1	CASSWSGSGNEQFF
TRBV7-9	TRBJ2-2	CASSNRGVGELFF
TRBV6-1	TRBJ2-5	CASSDLLLRSFRETQYF
TRBV7-9	TRBJ2-4	CASSTSGGRATKNIQYF
TRBV4-2	TRBJ2-2	CASSQEGRGNTGELFF
TRBV7-9	TRBJ1-1	CASSLGATEAFF
TRBV7-9	TRBJ2-1	CASSYGRIEQFF
TRBV4-1	TRBJ2-5	CASSLHQGIQETQYF
TRBV7-6	TRBJ2-3	CASTFGTSDTDTQYF
TRBV15	TRBJ2-1	CATLNAGYSYNEQFF
TRBV6-5	TRBJ1-5	CASSYGGQPQHF
TRBV29-1	TRBJ2-7	CSVAVTGRSEQYF
TRBV10-3	TRBJ2-7	CAISSPGQEFSYEQYF
TRBV29-1	TRBJ2-2	CSVVLNTGELFF
TRBV28	TRBJ2-3	CASSFVGGGTLDTQYF
TRBV9	TRBJ2-7	CASGRGFPYEQYF
TRBV5-5	TRBJ2-7	CASSLFKRGYEHYF
TRBV28	TRBJ2-7	CASSSGLAGKYEQYF
TRBV10-3	TRBJ2-7	CAIRTGLDEQYF
TRBV7-7	TRBJ2-7	CASSLGQGAYEQYF
TRBV27	TRBJ2-3	CASSFLAGNTDTQYF
TRBV19	TRBJ2-7	CASSPGGDSIYEQYF
TRBV30	TRBJ1-5	CAWSEGVNQPQHF
TRBV27	TRBJ2-1	CASSLVRSRGTDEQFF
TRBV14	TRBJ2-7	CASSWGTSYEQYF
TRBV4-1	TRBJ2-2	CASSQRRTSGRTGELFF